Shown below are 21 T cell receptor beta chains from a single sample sequenced in a study of cytomegalovirus exposure and HLA in healthy donors (dated by TCRdb to about 2017). Library construction relied on the immunoSEQ multiplex PCR assay. A mixture of 60 forward primers for TCR Vbeta segments and 13 reverse primers for TCR Jbeta segments was used in the multiplex PCR. TCRdb mirrors the immuneACCESS table, restricted to in-frame sequences. Some clones are absent from its copies; in checked studies, under half trace to an unresolved V gene, and the reason for the others is unknown. This sample's listing comprises 150,000 to 200,000 clones. Of the sample, about 0.81% is held by the ten largest clones. The sample consisted of PBMCs. All receptors derive from a woman between 18 and 30 years old in good health and CMV-seropositive.

This chain joins TRBV5-1 and TRBJ2-5, with 12 bases that match TRBD2. The CDR3 extends over 17 amino acids. Trimming cost V 1 base and J 1 base; bases outside gene matches: 5. From germline, CDR1 is SGHRS and CDR2 YFSETQ. CDR3 sequence (DNA): TGCGCCAGCAGCTTGTCCCTAGCGGGGGGGCCCCAAGAGACCCAGTACTTC. Translation gives CASSLSLAGGPQETQYF.

The DNA for the CDR3 is TGTGCCAGCACCAGATTCGACGGAGTGCAGTTCTTC. Translating gives CASTRFDGVQFF. The chain employs TRBV2 and TRBJ2-1; D not certain. The CDR3 loop spans 12 amino acids. Trimming stripped 7 bases from V and 12 bases from J, with 16 bases between. CDR1 SNHLY and CDR2 FYNNEI come from the germline V gene.

The rearrangement uses TRBV9 and TRBJ2-7; 7 bases are shared with TRBD2. The length of the CDR3 is 15 residues. The germline V gene has CDR1 SGDLS and CDR2 YYNGEE. The V segment lost 2 bases and the J segment 1 base; nucleotides outside the gene matches: 6. CDR3 sequence: CASSVGTGGSYEQYF. The CDR3 DNA follows: TGTGCCAGCAGCGTGGGGACGGGGGGTTCCTACGAGCAGTACTTC.

V usage is TRBV9 and J usage is TRBJ1-2, with TRBD1 identical over 7 bases. CDR1 is SGDLS, CDR2 YYNGEE, per germline. J was trimmed by 8 bases and V by 0 bases; bases with no gene match: 7. CDR3 length: 14 amino acids. CDR3 protein: CASSVEVQGEGYTF. CDR3 coding DNA: TGTGCCAGCAGCGTAGAAGTCCAGGGGGAAGGCTACACCTTC.

The chain couples TRBV2 to TRBJ1-1; D possibly corresponds to TRBD1 (5 bases). The CDR3 is 14 amino acids. V gave up 7 bases and J gave up 3 bases, with 15 bases separating them. Germline CDR1 is SNHLY and CDR2 is FYNNEI. CDR3 loop: CASTRARGYTEAFF. The CDR3 nucleotides read TGTGCCAGCACGCGGGCGCGGGGCTACACTGAAGCTTTCTTT.

The chain couples TRBV30 to TRBJ1-6; a possible D gene is TRBD1 (6 bases). Germline assignment: CDR1 GTSNPN and CDR2 SVGIG (reference sequence). V was pared by 4 bases and J by 7 bases, with 11 bases between. The CDR3 runs 13 residues. The CDR3 DNA sequence: TGTGCCTGGACCTTACAGGGAAATTCACCCCTCCACTTT. It translates to CAWTLQGNSPLHF.

The CDR3 loop reads CASSISGGDNEQFF. CDR3 coding DNA: TGTGCCAGTAGTATCAGCGGGGGGGACAATGAGCAGTTCTTC. The V gene is TRBV19, the J gene TRBJ2-1; 10 bases agree with TRBD2. Trimming removed 3 bases from V and 5 bases from J; junction bases left unmatched: 1. Germline CDR1 and CDR2: LNHDA and SQIVND (reference sequence). The CDR3 covers 14 residues.

The rearrangement links TRBV7-9 to TRBJ1-4; D is unresolved. The CDR3 is made up of 13 amino acids. Germline V gives CDR1 SEHNR, CDR2 FQNEAQ (reference sequence). The V and J ends lost 3 bases and 7 bases respectively, with 9 bases between them. CDR3 DNA: TGTGCCAGCAGCTTGGCCCCAGTTGAAAAACTGTTTTTT. It translates to CASSLAPVEKLFF.

The chain uses TRBV5-1 and TRBJ2-1, with 7 bases matching TRBD2. The CDR3 is 15 amino acids. Trimming removed 6 bases from V and 7 bases from J; junction bases left unmatched: 13. Germline loops: CDR1 SGHRS, CDR2 YFSETQ. The CDR3 DNA reads as TGCGCCAGCAACCTCCTGACTAGCACCGTGAATGAGCAGTTCTTC. This translates into CASNLLTSTVNEQFF.

The chain carries TRBV9 and TRBJ2-5, with 12 bases lining up with TRBD2. The CDR3 is made up of 19 amino acids. The V gene's germline CDR1 is SGDLS and CDR2 YYNGEE. Unmatched junction bases numbered 9, after V lost 0 bases and J lost 0 bases. This CDR3 is CASSVGRTSGGWYQETQYF. The DNA for the CDR3 is TGTGCCAGCAGCGTAGGAAGAACTAGCGGGGGGTGGTACCAAGAGACCCAGTACTTC.

This chain joins TRBV5-1 and TRBJ2-6; D is perhaps TRBD1 (6 bases). There are 19 residues in the CDR3. Germline V CDR1 and CDR2: SGHRS, YFSETQ. Trimming took off 1 base at V and 0 bases at J, with 17 bases between the two ends. CDR3 nucleotide sequence: TGCGCCAGCAGCTTGACAGGGTCGGCACAATCCTCTGGGGCCAACGTCCTGACTTTC. Amino acids: CASSLTGSAQSSGANVLTF.

The chain employs TRBV14 and TRBJ1-2; a possible D gene is TRBD1 (5 bases). Germline CDR1 SGHDN, CDR2 FVKESK. V gave up 5 bases and J gave up 8 bases, with 18 bases separating them. The CDR3 has 14 amino acids. The DNA for the CDR3 is TGTGCCAGCAGCTCGCTCGGAGGGGCCGGAGGCTACACCTTC. Translation: CASSSLGGAGGYTF.

This sequence joins TRBV7-3 and TRBJ2-5; 7 bases map to TRBD1. V shed 5 bases, J shed 2 bases, and the junction held 2 bases outside the gene matches. Germline V gene sequence: CDR1 SGHTA, CDR2 FQGTGA. CDR3 length equals 13 residues. The CDR3 nucleotides are TGTGCCAGCAGCAGGGGACAGCAAGAGACCCAGTACTTC. This gives the protein CASSRGQQETQYF.

The chain carries TRBV27 and TRBJ2-3; no firm D call. Germline loops: CDR1 MNHEY, CDR2 SMNVEV (reference sequence). Deletions cut 0 bases from V and 2 bases from J, with 9 bases between. The CDR3 sequence is 15 residues long. The chain's CDR3 is CASSLSVQITDTQYF. The CDR3 coding sequence is TGTGCCAGCAGTTTATCGGTACAAATCACAGATACGCAGTATTTT.

The chain uses TRBV4-2 and TRBJ1-2; TRBD1 matches 10 bases. The CDR3 has 15 residues. V gave up 0 bases and J gave up 4 bases; unmatched junction bases: 2. CDR1 and CDR2 from the germline V gene are LGHNA and YNFKEQ. In nucleotides, the CDR3 is TGTGCCAGCAGCCAAGAAGGACAGGGGGGCTATGGCTACACCTTC. Protein: CASSQEGQGGYGYTF.

This chain uses TRBV5-4 with TRBJ1-2; 9 bases agree with TRBD1. From germline, CDR1 is SGHNT and CDR2 YYREEE (reference sequence). Losses at the gene ends were 4 bases for V and 5 bases for J; bases not matched to a gene: 6. There are 14 residues in the CDR3. As DNA, the CDR3 is TGTGCCAGCAGCATCGACAGGGGGACATATGGCTACACCTTC. This encodes CASSIDRGTYGYTF.

The chain has TRBV6-1 and TRBJ1-1; the D gene is possibly TRBD1 (5 bases). This CDR3 spans 15 amino acids. Germline lookup yields CDR1 MNHNS and CDR2 SASEGT. V dropped 1 base and J dropped 3 bases, with 12 bases sitting between them. The CDR3 loop reads CASSEVGEGYTEAFF. CDR3 sequence (DNA): TGTGCCAGCAGTGAAGTAGGGGAAGGTTACACTGAAGCTTTCTTT.

The chain is built from TRBV6-8 and TRBJ1-5; D is unclear. V gave up 4 bases and J gave up 0 bases, with 22 bases separating them. This CDR3 region has 19 residues. Germline V lookup: CDR1 MNHGY, CDR2 SAAAGT. CDR3 sequence: CASSLVGPTEMNSNQPQHF. DNA of the CDR3: TGTGCCAGCAGTTTAGTTGGGCCCACCGAGATGAATAGCAATCAGCCCCAGCATTTT.

The J gene is TRBJ1-1, the V gene TRBV7-8, with 9 positions matching TRBD1. The CDR3 has 15 amino acids. Germline loops: CDR1 SGHVS, CDR2 FQNEAQ. The ends lost 5 bases at V and 4 bases at J; junction bases unmatched: 8. The CDR3 is CASSPGTGRFTEAFF. CDR3 DNA: TGTGCCAGCAGCCCTGGGACAGGGAGATTCACTGAAGCTTTCTTT.

The gene calls are TRBV7-6 and TRBJ2-6; weak D call: TRBD1 (6 bases). The germline V gene encodes CDR1 SGHVS and CDR2 FNYEAQ. V gave up 1 base and J gave up 0 bases, with 10 bases separating them. The CDR3 totals 17 residues. In DNA form, the CDR3 reads TGTGCCAGCAGCTTAGGACAGGTCCACTCTGGGGCCAACGTCCTGACTTTC. Translating gives CASSLGQVHSGANVLTF.

The chain uses TRBV6-5 and TRBJ1-6, with 7 bases that match TRBD1. CDR3 size: 14 residues. Germline trimming cut 5 bases from V and 9 bases from J; bases unmatched to any gene: 7. Germline CDR1 MNHEY, CDR2 SVGAGI. The CDR3 nucleotides are TGTGCCAGCAGTACCACCGACAGGGCTTCACCCCTCCACTTT. Amino acids: CASSTTDRASPLHF.